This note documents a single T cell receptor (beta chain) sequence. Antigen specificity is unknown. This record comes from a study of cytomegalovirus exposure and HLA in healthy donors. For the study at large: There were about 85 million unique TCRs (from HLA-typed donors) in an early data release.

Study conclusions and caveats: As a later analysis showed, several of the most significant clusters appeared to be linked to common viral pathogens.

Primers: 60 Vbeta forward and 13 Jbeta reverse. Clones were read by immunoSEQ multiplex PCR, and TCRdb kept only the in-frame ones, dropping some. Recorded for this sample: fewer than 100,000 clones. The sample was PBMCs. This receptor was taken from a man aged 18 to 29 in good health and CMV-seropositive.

CDR3 region: CASSFQGSNNSPLHF. As DNA, the CDR3 is TGTGCCAGCAGCTTTCAGGGGTCTAATAATTCACCCCTCCACTTT. The chain joins TRBV5-5 to TRBJ1-6; D might be TRBD1 (6 bases). The ends were cut back, 2 bases at V and 5 bases at J, with 11 bases in the middle. CDR1 and CDR2 from the germline V gene are SGHKS and YYEKEE (reference sequence). CDR3 length: 15 residues.